This TCR beta chain derives from a study of blood T cell repertoires in COVID-19. The overall study: Specimens from acute and convalescent COVID-19 originated in the United States, Italy and Spain.

Seattle's enrolled individuals joined amid active infection and were then monitored longitudinally. Generated by immunoSEQ multiplex PCR, the TCRdb table keeps only in-frame clones and is missing some. The sample shows 390,000 or so clones, roughly 90% of them seen only once. Trimming cost V 5 bases and J 0 bases; bases outside gene matches: 6. This CDR3 spans 15 amino acids. CDR1 and CDR2 from the germline V gene are MNHEY and SMNVEV (reference sequence). This sequence was found in a young woman with COVID-19, enrolled during active disease. The chain carries TRBV27 and TRBJ2-7, with 8 bases matching TRBD1. The sequenced sample was peripheral blood. The CDR3 region is CASSIRTGNSYEQYF. The CDR3 bases are TGTGCCAGCAGTATACGGACAGGGAACTCCTACGAGCAGTACTTC.